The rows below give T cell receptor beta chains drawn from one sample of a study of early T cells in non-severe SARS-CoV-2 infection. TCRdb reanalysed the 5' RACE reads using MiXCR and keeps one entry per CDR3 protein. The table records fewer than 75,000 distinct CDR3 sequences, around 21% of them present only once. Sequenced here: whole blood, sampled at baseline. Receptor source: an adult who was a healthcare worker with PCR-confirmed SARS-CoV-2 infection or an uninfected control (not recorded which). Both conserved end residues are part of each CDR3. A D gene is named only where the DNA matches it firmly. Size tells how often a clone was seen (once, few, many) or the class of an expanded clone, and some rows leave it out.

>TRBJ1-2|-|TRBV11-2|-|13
CASSPEISYGYTF
TGTGCCAGCAGCCCCGAGATTTCCTATGGCTACACCTTC
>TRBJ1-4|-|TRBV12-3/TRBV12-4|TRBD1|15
CASSPPWTGTEKLFF
TGTGCCAGCAGTCCTCCTTGGACAGGGACTGAAAAACTGTTTTTT
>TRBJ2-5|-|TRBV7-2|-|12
CASSPGVETQYF
TGTGCCAGCAGCCCGGGGGTAGAGACCCAGTACTTC
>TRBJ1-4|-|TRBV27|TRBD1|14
CASSPGQGLGKLFF
TGTGCCAGCAGTCCGGGACAGGGATTGGGTAAACTGTTTTTT
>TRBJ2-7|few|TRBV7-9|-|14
CASSLSAVSYEQYF
TGTGCCAGCAGCTTAAGTGCCGTCTCCTACGAGCAGTACTTC
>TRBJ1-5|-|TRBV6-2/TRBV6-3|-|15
CASSYLMDGNQPQHF
TGTGCCAGCAGTTACCTTATGGACGGCAATCAGCCCCAGCATTTT
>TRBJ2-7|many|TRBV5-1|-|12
CASSLAGRLQYF
TGCGCCAGCAGCTTGGCGGGTAGATTGCAGTACTTC
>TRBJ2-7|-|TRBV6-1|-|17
CASSEEFWGTSNDEQYF
TGTGCCAGCAGTGAAGAGTTTTGGGGGACTTCTAATGACGAGCAGTACTTC
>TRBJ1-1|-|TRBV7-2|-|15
CASSLPLGVIAEAFF
TGTGCCAGCAGCCTGCCGTTAGGAGTAATCGCTGAAGCTTTCTTT
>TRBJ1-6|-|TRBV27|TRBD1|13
CASSFGDRSPLHF
TGTGCCAGCAGTTTCGGGGACAGATCACCCCTCCACTTT
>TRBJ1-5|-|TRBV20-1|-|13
CSARPGAGQPQHF
TGCAGTGCTCGTCCGGGGGCGGGACAGCCCCAGCATTTT
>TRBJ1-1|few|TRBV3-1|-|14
CASSLRAPNTEAFF
TGTGCCAGCAGCCTTCGCGCCCCGAACACTGAAGCTTTCTTT
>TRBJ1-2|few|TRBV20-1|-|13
CSASQGPNYGYTF
TGCAGTGCTAGCCAGGGGCCCAACTATGGCTACACCTTC
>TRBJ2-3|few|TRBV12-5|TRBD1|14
CASGLGTGPDTQYF
TGTGCTAGTGGTTTGGGGACAGGGCCAGATACGCAGTATTTT
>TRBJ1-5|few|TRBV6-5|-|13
CASSRSSNQPQHF
TGTGCCAGCAGTCGGAGTAGCAATCAGCCCCAGCATTTT
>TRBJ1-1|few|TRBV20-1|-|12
CSASVGNTEAFF
TGCAGTGCTAGTGTGGGGAACACTGAAGCTTTCTTT
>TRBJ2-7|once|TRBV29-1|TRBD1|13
CSVGGTDSYEQYF
TGCAGCGTTGGGGGGACAGACTCCTACGAGCAGTACTTC
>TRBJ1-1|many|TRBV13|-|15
CASSLSQYPNTEAFF
TGTGCCAGCAGCCTAAGCCAGTATCCGAACACTGAAGCTTTCTTT
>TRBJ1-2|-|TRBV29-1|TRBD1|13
CSVLGQGVVGYTF
TGCAGCGTTTTGGGACAGGGTGTAGTTGGCTACACCTTC
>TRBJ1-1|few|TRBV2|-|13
CASKSELNTEAFF
TGTGCCAGCAAGTCAGAGCTGAACACTGAAGCTTTCTTT
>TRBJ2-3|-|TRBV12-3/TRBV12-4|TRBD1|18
CASTLHGDRAASTDTQYF
TGTGCCAGCACCCTACACGGGGACAGGGCTGCATCCACAGATACGCAGTATTTT
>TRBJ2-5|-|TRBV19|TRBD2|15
CASSIGTSGIETQYF
TGTGCCAGTAGTATCGGGACTAGTGGGATCGAGACCCAGTACTTC
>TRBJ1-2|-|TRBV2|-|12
CASSEVRGGYTF
TGTGCCAGCAGTGAAGTACGCGGAGGCTACACCTTC
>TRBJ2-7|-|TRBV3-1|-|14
CASSQTPGFGEQYF
TGTGCCAGCAGCCAGACCCCGGGCTTCGGCGAGCAGTACTTC
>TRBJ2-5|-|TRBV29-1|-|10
CIAGEETQYF
TGCATCGCTGGGGAGGAGACCCAGTACTTC
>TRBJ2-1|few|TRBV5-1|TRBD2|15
CASSSSGSSYNEQFF
TGCGCCAGCAGCTCTAGCGGTAGCTCCTACAATGAGCAGTTCTTC
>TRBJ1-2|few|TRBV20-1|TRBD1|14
CSARGDRVDYGYTF
TGCAGTGCTAGGGGGGACAGGGTAGATTATGGCTACACCTTC
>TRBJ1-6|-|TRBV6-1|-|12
CASSEGTAPLHF
TGTGCCAGCAGTGAAGGGACAGCACCCCTCCACTTT
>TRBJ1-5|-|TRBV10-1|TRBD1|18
CASGSGTGHLYSNQPQHF
TGCGCCAGCGGTTCCGGGACAGGGCACCTCTATAGCAATCAGCCCCAGCATTTT
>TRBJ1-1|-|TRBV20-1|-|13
CSARFMQNTEAFF
TGCAGTGCTAGATTCATGCAGAACACTGAAGCTTTCTTT
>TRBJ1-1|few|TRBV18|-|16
CASSPQREGFGTEAFF
TGTGCCAGCTCACCCCAGAGGGAGGGCTTTGGAACTGAAGCTTTCTTT
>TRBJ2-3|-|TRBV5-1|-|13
CASTSPGADTQYF
TGCGCCAGCACCTCCCCCGGTGCAGATACGCAGTATTTT
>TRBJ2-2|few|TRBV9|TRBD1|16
CASSPYQGAATGELFF
TGTGCCAGCAGCCCGTACCAGGGGGCGGCGACCGGGGAGCTGTTTTTT
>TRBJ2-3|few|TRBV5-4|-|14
CASSRRATRDTQYF
TGTGCCAGCAGCCGCCGGGCCACGCGAGATACGCAGTATTTT
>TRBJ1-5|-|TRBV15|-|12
CATSRENQPQHF
TGTGCCACCAGCAGAGAAAATCAGCCCCAGCATTTT
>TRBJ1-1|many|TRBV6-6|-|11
CASGQGVKAFF
TGTGCCAGCGGTCAGGGAGTGAAAGCTTTCTTT
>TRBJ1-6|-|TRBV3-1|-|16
CASSDFSSGRTSPLHF
TGTGCCAGCAGCGATTTCTCATCGGGGAGGACTTCACCCCTCCACTTT
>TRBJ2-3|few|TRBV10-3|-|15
CAISGRDYYTDTQYF
TGTGCCATCAGTGGAAGGGATTACTACACAGATACGCAGTATTTT
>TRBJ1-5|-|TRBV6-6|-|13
CASSYNSNQPQHF
TGTGCCAGCAGTTACAACAGCAATCAGCCCCAGCATTTT
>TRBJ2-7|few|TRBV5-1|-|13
CASSHGSGEEQYF
TGCGCCAGCAGCCACGGGTCGGGGGAAGAGCAGTACTTC
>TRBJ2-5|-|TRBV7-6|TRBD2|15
CASSSGLAGEETQYF
TGTGCCAGCAGCTCGGGACTAGCGGGGGAAGAGACCCAGTACTTC
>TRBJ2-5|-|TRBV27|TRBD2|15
CASSLSRGVAETQYF
TGTGCCAGCAGTTTATCTCGGGGGGTGGCAGAGACCCAGTACTTC
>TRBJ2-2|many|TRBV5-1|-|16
CASSFLAGPNTGELFF
TGCGCCAGCAGCTTTTTGGCGGGTCCGAACACCGGGGAGCTGTTTTTT
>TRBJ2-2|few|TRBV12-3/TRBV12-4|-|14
CASFRRGHTGELFF
TGTGCCAGCTTTCGACGTGGTCACACCGGGGAGCTGTTTTTT
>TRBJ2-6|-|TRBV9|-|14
CAISVEFGANVLTF
TGTGCCATCAGCGTAGAATTTGGGGCCAACGTCCTGACTTTC
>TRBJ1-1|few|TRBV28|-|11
CASSTQIEAFF
TGTGCCAGCAGTACTCAGATCGAAGCTTTCTTT
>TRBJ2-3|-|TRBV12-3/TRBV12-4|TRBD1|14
CASNDRVRTDTQYF
TGTGCCAGCAATGACAGGGTTAGAACAGATACGCAGTATTTT
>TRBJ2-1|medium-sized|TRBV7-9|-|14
CASSLGGSYNEQFF
TGTGCCAGCAGCTTGGGCGGCTCCTACAATGAGCAGTTCTTC
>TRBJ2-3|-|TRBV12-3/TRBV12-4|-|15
CASSFGAQSTDTQYF
TGTGCCAGCAGCTTTGGGGCACAAAGCACAGATACGCAGTATTTT
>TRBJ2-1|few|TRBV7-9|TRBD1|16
CASSLVDRIIYNEQFF
TGTGCCAGCAGCTTGGTGGACAGGATCATCTACAATGAGCAGTTCTTC
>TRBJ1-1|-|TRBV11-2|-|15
CASRGLRDDRTEAFF
TGTGCCAGCAGAGGCCTCCGGGACGATCGAACTGAAGCTTTCTTT
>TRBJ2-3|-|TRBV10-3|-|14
CAISRAASTDTQYF
TGTGCCATCAGTCGGGCCGCTAGCACAGATACGCAGTATTTT
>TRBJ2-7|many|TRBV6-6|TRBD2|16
CASSYSVSSGGIEQYF
TGTGCCAGCAGTTACTCGGTATCCAGCGGGGGTATAGAGCAGTACTTC
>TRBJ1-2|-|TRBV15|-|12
CATSPTLGGYTF
TGTGCCACCAGCCCCACCCTGGGCGGCTACACCTTC
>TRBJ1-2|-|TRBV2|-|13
CASSGTDEYGYTF
TGTGCCAGTTCCGGGACGGATGAGTATGGCTACACCTTC
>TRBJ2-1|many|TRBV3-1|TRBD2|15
CASSPTSGGYNEQFF
TGTGCCAGCAGCCCGACTAGCGGGGGGTACAATGAGCAGTTCTTC
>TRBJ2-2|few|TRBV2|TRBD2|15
CASSEGLAGTGELFF
TGTGCCAGCAGTGAAGGGCTAGCGGGGACCGGGGAGCTGTTTTTT
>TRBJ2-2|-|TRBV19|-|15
CASNRAGENTGELFF
TGTGCCAGTAACCGGGCAGGCGAGAACACCGGGGAGCTGTTTTTT
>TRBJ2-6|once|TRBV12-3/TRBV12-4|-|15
CASSLGLLGANVLTF
TGTGCCAGCAGTTTAGGCCTCTTGGGGGCCAACGTCCTGACTTTC
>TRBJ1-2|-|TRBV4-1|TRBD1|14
CASSFDRVSYGYTF
TGCGCCAGCAGCTTTGACAGGGTCTCGTATGGCTACACCTTC